Listed below are T cell receptor beta chains from one sample, sequenced in a study of cytomegalovirus exposure and HLA in healthy donors. Only in-frame clones appear in the TCRdb table, and some are missing; sequencing was by immunoSEQ multiplex PCR. This table has 100,000 to 150,000 clones, around 70% appearing once. The sequencing sample was made of PBMCs. These receptors all stem from a male donor in good health and CMV-seronegative. Both conserved end residues are part of each CDR3. Each record gives: CDR3 DNA, CDR3 protein, clone size, V gene, J gene, D gene. D genes are given only for firm matches. Not every row has a clone size; where given, it reads once, few, many or a size class.

TGCGCCAGCAGCCAAGAGAGGGGAGGAGGCGGAAACACCATATATTTT	CASSQERGGGGNTIYF	.	TRBV4-1	TRBJ1-3	.
TGTGCCAGCACCACAGGTAGCCAAGAGACCCAGTACTTC	CASTTGSQETQYF	once	TRBV7-9	TRBJ2-5	.
TGTGCCACCAGCAGCCCGGGACAGAAACATGAAAAACTGTTTTTT	CATSSPGQKHEKLFF	once	TRBV15	TRBJ1-4	TRBD1
TGTGCCAGCCTCCTACAGGGGCAGGAGACCCAGTACTTC	CASLLQGQETQYF	.	TRBV28	TRBJ2-5	TRBD1
TGTGCCAGCGCCTCAGGCCTAAGGGGTGGCTACACCTTC	CASASGLRGGYTF	.	TRBV28	TRBJ1-2	.
TGTGCCAGCAGGGGGCAGTCTGGAAACACCATATATTTT	CASRGQSGNTIYF	.	TRBV28	TRBJ1-3	.
TGTGCCAGCAGCTCGCAGTTGGGTCAAGGGGAGGCCAACGTCCTGACTTTC	CASSSQLGQGEANVLTF	.	TRBV7-8	TRBJ2-6	.
TGTTCCAGCGGACTTTTGGCAACCGGGGAGCTGTTTTTT	CSSGLLATGELFF	.	TRBV7-9	TRBJ2-2	.
TGTGCCAGCAGTAGTGCATGGCCCATGAACACTGAAGCTTTCTTT	CASSSAWPMNTEAFF	.	TRBV28	TRBJ1-1	.
TGTGCCAGCAGTGATTTTGGGTTTGGACAGGGGAAAGAAAAACTGTTTTTT	CASSDFGFGQGKEKLFF	few	TRBV2	TRBJ1-4	TRBD1
TGTGCCAGTTGTACAGGTTTTCGGACCATCGAATCAGGCTCTGGGGCCAACGTCCTGACTTTC	CASCTGFRTIESGSGANVLTF	.	TRBV27	TRBJ2-6	.
TGTGCCAGCAGCTTAGTTACGGGATTCGGGCGGCACCAAGAGACCCAGTACTTC	CASSLVTGFGRHQETQYF	few	TRBV11-2	TRBJ2-5	.
TGTGCCAGCAGTGAATCGGACAGGATCCACGAGCAGTACTTC	CASSESDRIHEQYF	.	TRBV25-1	TRBJ2-7	TRBD1
TGTGCCAGCAGCCCATTGGGGGGGTTGTCCGAGCAGTACTTC	CASSPLGGLSEQYF	.	TRBV7-2	TRBJ2-7	TRBD2
TGTGCCAGCAGCTTGCAGCGGGGGCCTACCGGGGAGCTGTTTTTT	CASSLQRGPTGELFF	.	TRBV5-6	TRBJ2-2	TRBD2
TGTGCCAGTAGCCTGGGGAGGGGACCAGGTTCTGGCTACACCTTC	CASSLGRGPGSGYTF	.	TRBV19	TRBJ1-2	.
TGTGCCTCGGGAATCTCGGAGCAGTACTTC	CASGISEQYF	few	TRBV30	TRBJ2-7	.
TGTGCCAGCAGCCAAGGACAGGGCCCGAACACTGAAGCTTTCTTT	CASSQGQGPNTEAFF	few	TRBV4-2	TRBJ1-1	TRBD1
TGTGCCAGCAGTTTAGACAGGGGCCACGAGCAGTACTTC	CASSLDRGHEQYF	.	TRBV27	TRBJ2-7	TRBD1
TGTGCCAGCAGTGAAGGCTTTCAGGGGCGTACCACCTTC	CASSEGFQGRTTF	.	TRBV25-1	TRBJ1-2	.
TGCGCCAGCAGCCCTTTCGGCGGGGGGGCCGGGAATGAGCAGTTCTTC	CASSPFGGGAGNEQFF	.	TRBV5-1	TRBJ2-1	TRBD2
TGTGCCAGCAGTCCCAGACAGGGTGACTACGAGCAGTACTTC	CASSPRQGDYEQYF	.	TRBV6-6	TRBJ2-7	TRBD1
TGTGCCAGCAGCCAAGAACTAGAGGGGGCGCGCTATGGCTACACCTTC	CASSQELEGARYGYTF	.	TRBV4-2	TRBJ1-2	TRBD1
TGTGCCAGCAGCCTACGGGGAGCGGGAGTGGTCGGGGCCAACGTCCTGACTTTC	CASSLRGAGVVGANVLTF	.	TRBV7-2	TRBJ2-6	TRBD2
TGTGCCAGCAGCGTAACCTCCGGGACTAGCGGGAACTATGAGCAGTTCTTC	CASSVTSGTSGNYEQFF	few	TRBV9	TRBJ2-1	TRBD2
TGTGCCAGCTCACGAACAGGGCCAAGATCGAACACCGGGGAGCTGTTTTTT	CASSRTGPRSNTGELFF	.	TRBV18	TRBJ2-2	.
TGTGCCTGGAGTCCGACAGGGTTGGAGACCCAGTACTTC	CAWSPTGLETQYF	.	TRBV30	TRBJ2-5	TRBD1
TGTGCCAGCAATACGGGGGGGTCCAGCCAAAGCTCCTACAATGAGCAGTTCTTC	CASNTGGSSQSSYNEQFF	.	TRBV7-9	TRBJ2-1	TRBD2
TGCGCCAGCAGCCAAGATCGGTACGCGAACACTGAAGCTTTCTTT	CASSQDRYANTEAFF	.	TRBV4-3	TRBJ1-1	.
TGTGCCAGCAGCCCCTCCGGGACTTCTTACGAGCAGTACTTC	CASSPSGTSYEQYF	.	TRBV7-9	TRBJ2-7	.
TGCAGCGCCGGACAGGGGAATACGTACGAGCAGTACTTC	CSAGQGNTYEQYF	.	TRBV29-1	TRBJ2-7	TRBD1
TGTGCCAGCAGCTTGAAGGCAGGCCAAGAGACCCAGTACTTC	CASSLKAGQETQYF	.	TRBV5-4	TRBJ2-5	.
TGTGCCAGCAGTTACGGGGGCCGGAATGGCTACACCTTC	CASSYGGRNGYTF	.	TRBV6-5	TRBJ1-2	.
TGTGCCATCAGTGGGCTAGCGGGAGGCACAGATACGCAGTATTTT	CAISGLAGGTDTQYF	.	TRBV10-3	TRBJ2-3	TRBD2
TGCGCCAGCAGCCAATCGGGACTAGCGGGGTACAATGAGCAGTTCTTC	CASSQSGLAGYNEQFF	few	TRBV4-3	TRBJ2-1	TRBD2
TGTGCCTGGGGAACAGGGGGCAAACAGCCCCAGCATTTT	CAWGTGGKQPQHF	.	TRBV30	TRBJ1-5	TRBD1
TGTGCCAGCTCACTGGGACAGCCTCGTGACACTGAAGCTTTCTTT	CASSLGQPRDTEAFF	few	TRBV18	TRBJ1-1	TRBD1
TGTGCCAGCAGCCCATCCTGGGGTGAGGGAACTGAAGCTTTCTTT	CASSPSWGEGTEAFF	.	TRBV9	TRBJ1-1	.
TGCGCCAGCAGCCAAGAATTATCTAGGGGAAGCACTGAAGCTTTCTTT	CASSQELSRGSTEAFF	once	TRBV4-3	TRBJ1-1	.
TGTGCCAGCAGCGTAGGAGGAGGGACAGGGGGGGTCGATGGCTACACCTTC	CASSVGGGTGGVDGYTF	.	TRBV9	TRBJ1-2	TRBD1
TGTGCCAGCAGCTTGACAGATAGCAATCAGCCCCAGCATTTT	CASSLTDSNQPQHF	.	TRBV5-6	TRBJ1-5	.
TGTGCCAGCAGTCCAGGGTGGGGCCTATACGAGCAGTACTTC	CASSPGWGLYEQYF	few	TRBV27	TRBJ2-7	.
TGTGCCAGCAGTTTATCGTACGGGGTGGGTTCACCCCTCCACTTT	CASSLSYGVGSPLHF	.	TRBV27	TRBJ1-6	.
TGTGCCAGCAGCCAATTCCGGACAGTACTCTATGGCTACACCTTC	CASSQFRTVLYGYTF	.	TRBV5-5	TRBJ1-2	.
TGTGCCAGCAGCTTAGCGAGTAGCGGGGGGGCCATGGATACGCAGTATTTT	CASSLASSGGAMDTQYF	few	TRBV7-2	TRBJ2-3	TRBD2
TGTGCCATCAGTGATGGTAACAGGGCTCGCACAGATACGCAGTATTTT	CAISDGNRARTDTQYF	.	TRBV10-3	TRBJ2-3	.
TGTGCCAGCTCACCGAACTCCCAGGGTTTCGAGCCCCAGCATTTT	CASSPNSQGFEPQHF	.	TRBV18	TRBJ1-5	.